The following is a T cell receptor (beta chain) sequence with its context. Its antigen remains unknown. This entry comes from a study of T cell responses to AZD1222 COVID-19 vaccine. Whole-study findings and limits: There were mostly white British donors and more females than males, and clonal diversity was possibly underestimated. Recipients of AZD1222 seropositive at baseline numbered only 6 or 7. Per reports, nearly half of all spike-specific TCRs target regions that are unmutated in variants.

This CDR3 has 16 residues. V gave up 6 bases and J gave up 4 bases; unmatched junction bases: 8. Germline V gives CDR1 SGHRS, CDR2 YFSETQ. Measured with immunoSEQ multiplex PCR; TCRdb has only the in-frame clones, and not every one. Among around 95,000 clones listed, around 87% were seen once. This chain joins TRBV5-1 and TRBJ2-1; 12 bases are a match to TRBD2. The sequence derives from an adult in good health. The sample was peripheral blood, taken on day 0 of MenACWY control vaccination. The CDR3: CASTRRTSGVYNEQFF. Here the CDR3 DNA reads TGCGCCAGCACCCGTCGGACTAGCGGGGTTTACAATGAGCAGTTCTTC.